The TCR beta chain under discussion was sequenced for a study of beta chain features in type 1 diabetes. General study points: Amplification by PCR could prefer shorter templates, with the same effect in patients and controls. Across all four CD4+ subsets, people with type 1 diabetes showed modestly shorter TCRB CDR3s.

This CDR3 is built from 13 residues. Germline CDR1 is SGDLS and CDR2 is YYNGEE. The V segment lost 2 bases and the J segment 8 bases; nucleotides outside the gene matches: 6. Comment on this clone: Its antigen remains unknown.

As every portion of the isolated RNA was reverse transcribed, the sequencing read expressed TCRB transcripts. Sequencing used immunoSEQ multiplex PCR; TCRdb keeps in-frame clones, though not all of them. The sample records 250,000 to 350,000 clones, 14% to 15% being singletons. The V and J genes are TRBV9 and TRBJ1-2; 7 positions match TRBD1. This TCR was sampled from a man between 18 and 35 years old with type 1 diabetes. Sequenced sample: naive CD4+ T cells from blood. CDR3 coding DNA: TGTGCCAGCAGCGTTTCCAGACAGGGCGGCTACACCTTC. The encoded protein is CASSVSRQGGYTF.